Presented here are 20 T cell receptor beta chains from one specimen sequenced in a study of blood T cell repertoires in COVID-19. TCRdb's copy holds only in-frame clones and misses some; the assay was immunoSEQ multiplex PCR. The sample consists of 250,000 or so clones, 83% of them appearing once. Input material: peripheral blood. The receptors shown here come from a human donor in a cohort sampled during active COVID-19.

This clone occurred a few times. The rearrangement uses TRBV27 and TRBJ1-1; the D gene is possibly TRBD1 (5 bases). Between the trimmed V and J ends, which lost 3 bases and 3 bases, there was a span of 8 bases. Germline loops: CDR1 MNHEY, CDR2 SMNVEV (reference sequence). The CDR3 loop spans 13 amino acids. The CDR3 here is CASSFGGDTEAFF. The DNA of the CDR3 is TGTGCCAGCAGTTTTGGGGGGGACACTGAAGCTTTCTTT.

Notes on this clone: This specimen includes other DNA sequences encoding the same CDR3. The chain combines TRBV27 with TRBJ1-5, with 7 bases that match TRBD1. V lost 6 bases and J lost 4; bases outside the gene matches: 0. Germline V gives CDR1 MNHEY, CDR2 SMNVEV (reference sequence). The CDR3 has 12 residues. CDR3 in DNA: TGTGCCAGCAGGACAGGGAATCAGCCCCAGCATTTT. Protein sequence: CASRTGNQPQHF.

The chain employs TRBV7-2 and TRBJ2-2, with D possibly matching TRBD1 (6 bases). Trimming left V 1 base short and J 6 bases short, with 9 bases between. This CDR3 region has 14 residues. Germline CDR1 is SGHTA and CDR2 is FQGNSA. The CDR3 here is CASSLDRVAGELFF. The CDR3 DNA reads TGTGCCAGCAGCTTAGACAGGGTTGCCGGGGAGCTGTTTTTT.

V and J are TRBV2 and TRBJ2-1; 7 nucleotides align to TRBD1. V shed 6 bases, J shed 9 bases, and the junction held 8 bases outside the gene matches. Per germline, CDR1 SNHLY and CDR2 FYNNEI. CDR3 length: 13 residues. CDR3 amino acids: CASSLDRVVEQFF. As DNA, the CDR3 is TGTGCCAGCAGCCTCGACAGGGTCGTTGAGCAGTTCTTC.

The CDR3, as DNA: TGTGCCAGCACTAGTGGAAACACCATATATTTT. This encodes CASTSGNTIYF. This chain links TRBV6-5 with TRBJ1-3; D gene ambiguous. The germline CDR1 and CDR2 sequences are MNHEY and SVGAGI. This CDR3 is 11 amino acids long. With 7 bases removed from V and 3 bases from J, the gap between germline ends came to 4 bases.

This chain connects TRBV6-1 to TRBJ1-5; the D is unclear. The V end lost 4 bases, the J end lost 1 base, and 14 bases lay between the germline ends. The CDR3 covers 16 residues. Germline V gene sequence: CDR1 MNHNS, CDR2 SASEGT. CDR3 residues: CASSGYADLSNQPQHF. In DNA, the CDR3 is TGTGCCAGCAGTGGATACGCGGACTTAAGCAATCAGCCCCAGCATTTT.

The chain couples TRBV29-1 to TRBJ2-3; D unresolved. Trimming left V 5 bases short and J 2 bases short, with 5 bases between. The V gene's germline CDR1 is SQVTM and CDR2 ANQGSEA. The CDR3 consists of 11 residues. This CDR3 is CSVLDTDTQYF. The CDR3 DNA reads TGCAGCGTTCTAGACACAGATACGCAGTATTTT.

This rearrangement joins TRBV20-1 to TRBJ1-5, with 9 bases that match TRBD1. The CDR3 consists of 14 residues. V was pared by 3 bases and J by 4 bases, with 4 bases of the junction left unmatched. Germline CDR1 DFQATT, CDR2 SNEGSKA (reference sequence). This chain's CDR3 is CSASETGGNQPQHF. In nucleotides, the CDR3 is TGCAGTGCTAGTGAGACAGGGGGAAATCAGCCCCAGCATTTT.

Turning to this clone: A read error is possible here, since a much larger clone lies one base away. The chain is built from TRBV9 and TRBJ2-5; D is undetermined. Germline CDR1 and CDR2: SGDLS and YYNGEE. Trimming pared 0 bases from V and 5 bases from J, leaving 8 bases between. The CDR3 covers 13 residues. CDR3 region: CASSVAVGETQYF. For the CDR3, the DNA is TGTGCCAGCAGCGTAGCGGTCGGGGAGACCCAGTACTTC.

This clone was picked up many times. V and J are TRBV11-2 and TRBJ2-3; D not certain. Trimming removed 6 bases at V and 2 bases at J, with 9 bases between. The CDR3 consists of 13 residues. From germline, CDR1 is SGHAT and CDR2 FQNNGV. The CDR3 here is CASSFSNTDTQYF. CDR3 DNA sequence: TGTGCCAGCAGTTTTAGCAACACAGATACGCAGTATTTT.

This clone was counted once. V is TRBV11-2 and J is TRBJ2-5, with 9 bases that match TRBD1. Germline lookup yields CDR1 SGHAT and CDR2 FQNNGV. This CDR3 contains 17 residues. The V gene end was trimmed by 0 bases and the J gene end by 2 bases; junction bases not matched to a gene: 7. CDR3 sequence: CASSLDLGDRGQETQYF. In nucleotides, the CDR3 is TGTGCCAGCAGCTTAGATCTTGGAGACAGGGGGCAAGAGACCCAGTACTTC.

The rearrangement joins TRBV10-1 to TRBJ2-2, with 9 bases fitting TRBD1. The length of the CDR3 is 16 residues. J lost 5 bases, V lost 2 bases, and 6 bases had no gene match. Looked up from germline, CDR1 is WNHNN and CDR2 is SYGVQD (reference sequence). CDR3 amino acids: CASSEPGQGGTGELFF. The CDR3 coding sequence is TGCGCCAGCAGTGAGCCGGGACAGGGTGGGACCGGGGAGCTGTTTTTT.

The chain recombines TRBV7-9 with TRBJ2-7, with TRBD2 matching 11 bases. Germline lookup yields CDR1 SEHNR and CDR2 FQNEAQ (reference sequence). V lost 9 bases to trimming and J lost 6 bases; unmatched junction nucleotides: 10. The CDR3 is 14 residues long. CDR3 coding DNA: TGTGCCAGTGGCTTAGCGGGAGGGCCGGGCGAGCAGTACTTC. Protein product: CASGLAGGPGEQYF.

The V gene is TRBV7-3, the J gene TRBJ1-1; D is possibly TRBD1 (6 bases). The CDR3 loop spans 15 amino acids. V was cut by 2 bases and J by 4 bases, with 14 bases left in between. CDR1 is SGHTA and CDR2 is FQGTGA in the germline V gene. CDR3 region: CASSLLGGGSTEAFF. The DNA for the CDR3 is TGTGCCAGCAGCTTATTGGGGGGCGGGAGCACTGAAGCTTTCTTT.

The chain links TRBV9 to TRBJ2-7, with D maybe TRBD1 (6 bases). The CDR3 sequence is 12 residues long. The germline V and J ends were trimmed by 3 bases and 4 bases, with 8 bases remaining between them. Germline V gives CDR1 SGDLS, CDR2 YYNGEE. The CDR3 protein is CASSATGYEQYF. In DNA form, the CDR3 reads TGTGCCAGCAGCGCCACAGGGTACGAGCAGTACTTC.

This chain links TRBV6-6 with TRBJ2-1, with TRBD2 matching over 7 bases. Germline CDR1 and CDR2: MNHNY and SVGAGI (reference sequence). The CDR3 spans 16 residues. After removal of 6 bases from V and 3 bases from J, the junction contained 11 bases not matched to a gene. The DNA of the CDR3 is TGTGCCAGCAGCCCCGGGACTAACTCGTTCTACAATGAGCAGTTCTTC. This sequence encodes CASSPGTNSFYNEQFF.

The rearrangement uses TRBV28 and TRBJ2-7, with 7 bases matching TRBD1. This CDR3 is 15 amino acids long. The V and J ends lost 7 bases and 1 base, in that order; junction bases with no gene match: 10. Germline V gene lookup returns CDR1 MDHEN and CDR2 SYDVKM. CDR3 in amino acids: CASTPGTASSYEQYF. CDR3 bases: TGTGCCAGCACCCCCGGGACAGCATCGTCCTACGAGCAGTACTTC.

In its sample, this clone was seen once. V is TRBV28 and J is TRBJ2-3; a weak D match, TRBD1 (5 bases). Trimming removed 5 bases from V and 6 bases from J, with 15 bases in between. Looked up from germline, CDR1 is MDHEN and CDR2 is SYDVKM. This CDR3 has 14 amino acids. CDR3 sequence: CASSGAGWSDTQYF. In nucleotides, the CDR3 is TGTGCCAGCAGTGGGGCAGGGTGGTCGGATACGCAGTATTTT.

The rearrangement joins TRBV5-4 to TRBJ2-7; 16 bases are a match to TRBD2. CDR1 is SGHNT, CDR2 YYREEE, per germline (reference sequence). This CDR3 comprises 16 residues. J lost 6 bases, V lost 3 bases, and 6 bases had no gene match. CDR3 region: CASSSGTSGRATEQYF. The CDR3 nucleotides read TGTGCCAGCAGCTCCGGGACTAGCGGGAGGGCCACCGAGCAGTACTTC.

The V and J genes are TRBV14 and TRBJ2-7, with D possibly being TRBD2 (6 bases). V lost 5 bases to trimming and J lost 6 bases, with 17 bases between them. CDR1 is SGHDN and CDR2 is FVKESK in the germline V gene. This CDR3 contains 14 residues. The CDR3 DNA reads TGTGCCAGCAGCGGTCGGACCCTGGGGGGCGAGCAGTACTTC. Encoded protein: CASSGRTLGGEQYF.